This T cell receptor beta chain stems from a study of cytomegalovirus exposure and HLA in healthy donors. At the level of the study: Inside one of the first data releases sat about 85 million unique TCRs taken from HLA-typed donors.

The table lists this clone with a few counts. Germline V gene sequence: CDR1 SGHVS, CDR2 FNYEAQ. The germline V and J ends were trimmed by 4 bases and 9 bases, with 19 bases remaining between them. The CDR3 is made up of 15 amino acids. The PCR had 60 Vbeta and 13 Jbeta primers. Assay: immunoSEQ multiplex PCR; the TCRdb copy retains only in-frame clones and omits some. The sample lists under 90,000 clones; roughly 67% were seen once. Specimen: PBMCs. The sequence came from a man aged 40-55 years in good health and CMV-seropositive. The gene calls are TRBV7-6 and TRBJ1-3, with no clear D. The CDR3 bases are TGTGCCAGCAGCTCCCCTCGCAGCGGAGCCGGCACCATATATTTT. Encoded protein: CASSSPRSGAGTIYF.